Listed below are T cell receptor beta chains from one sample, sequenced in a study of cytomegalovirus exposure and HLA in healthy donors. TCRdb's table, derived via immunoSEQ multiplex PCR, lists solely in-frame clones and lacks some. This sample has some 200,000 clones, with 65% to 90% found just once. The sequenced sample was PBMCs. The receptors come from a woman aged 25 to 39 in good health and CMV-seropositive. The CDR3 runs from the conserved cysteine through the conserved F or W. The D gene is left open where the match is weak. Some rows have no size entry. The others give once, few or many, or a class for an expanded clone.

V: TRBV19; J: TRBJ1-1; D: .; size: few; CDR3: CASSIDWAGEAFF; DNA: TGTGCCAGTAGTATAGATTGGGCAGGGGAAGCTTTCTTT
V: TRBV6-6; J: TRBJ1-2; D: TRBD1; size: .; CDR3: CASRRQGFNLSYTF; DNA: TGTGCCAGCAGACGACAGGGGTTTAATTTGAGCTACACCTTC
V: TRBV27; J: TRBJ1-2; D: .; size: .; CDR3: CASSLFFGENYGYTF; DNA: TGTGCCAGCAGTTTATTTTTCGGAGAGAACTATGGCTACACCTTC
V: TRBV28; J: TRBJ2-2; D: .; size: once; CDR3: CASRGPGTGELFF; DNA: TGTGCCAGCAGGGGGCCTGGAACCGGGGAGCTGTTTTTT
V: TRBV10-3; J: TRBJ2-3; D: TRBD1; size: .; CDR3: CATATGAGGTDTQYF; DNA: TGTGCCACCGCGACAGGGGCCGGGGGTACAGATACGCAGTATTTT
V: TRBV30; J: TRBJ2-1; D: .; size: .; CDR3: CAWSAGGEQFF; DNA: TGTGCCTGGAGTGCGGGCGGGGAGCAGTTCTTC
V: TRBV5-1; J: TRBJ2-2; D: TRBD1; size: .; CDR3: CASSLGQGLNTGELFF; DNA: TGCGCCAGCAGCTTGGGACAGGGCCTGAACACCGGGGAGCTGTTTTTT
V: TRBV15; J: TRBJ2-7; D: TRBD2; size: .; CDR3: CATSRDRREDSYEQYF; DNA: TGTGCCACCAGCAGAGATCGGCGGGAGGACTCCTACGAGCAGTACTTC
V: TRBV13; J: TRBJ1-4; D: .; size: .; CDR3: CASSLRGGNKKLFF; DNA: TGTGCCAGCAGCTTGAGGGGAGGGAATAAAAAACTGTTTTTT
V: TRBV27; J: TRBJ2-1; D: .; size: .; CDR3: CASSSGTPNNEQFF; DNA: TGTGCCAGCAGTTCGGGGACACCCAACAATGAGCAGTTCTTC
V: TRBV2; J: TRBJ1-5; D: TRBD1; size: .; CDR3: CASQDQGASNQPQHF; DNA: TGTGCCAGTCAAGATCAGGGGGCGAGTAATCAGCCCCAGCATTTT
V: TRBV5-4; J: TRBJ2-1; D: .; size: .; CDR3: CASSPQKGVIDEQFF; DNA: TGTGCCAGCAGCCCCCAGAAGGGAGTAATAGATGAGCAGTTCTTC
V: TRBV28; J: TRBJ2-1; D: .; size: .; CDR3: CASSSLDTSYNEQFF; DNA: TGTGCCAGCAGTTCCTTAGATACCTCCTACAATGAGCAGTTCTTC
V: TRBV18; J: TRBJ2-7; D: .; size: large; CDR3: CASSHLPGEEQYF; DNA: TGTGCCAGCTCCCATCTGCCCGGTGAGGAGCAGTACTTC
V: TRBV9; J: TRBJ2-1; D: TRBD2; size: once; CDR3: CASSDPTSGVSSYNEQFF; DNA: TGTGCCAGCAGCGACCCGACTAGCGGGGTAAGCTCCTACAATGAGCAGTTCTTC
V: TRBV7-8; J: TRBJ1-1; D: .; size: .; CDR3: CASSWGVDTEAFF; DNA: TGTGCCAGCAGCTGGGGCGTGGACACTGAAGCTTTCTTT
V: TRBV25-1; J: TRBJ1-2; D: .; size: .; CDR3: CASSEFEGRDTRYGYTF; DNA: TGTGCCAGCAGTGAATTTGAAGGAAGGGACACAAGATATGGCTACACCTTC
V: TRBV4-2; J: TRBJ2-1; D: TRBD1; size: .; CDR3: CASSQALPPGQTYNEQFF; DNA: TGTGCCAGCAGCCAAGCCCTTCCGCCGGGACAGACCTACAATGAGCAGTTCTTC
V: TRBV5-1; J: TRBJ1-1; D: .; size: .; CDR3: CASSLTLGGNTEAFF; DNA: TGCGCCAGCAGCTTGACTCTCGGGGGAAACACTGAAGCTTTCTTT
V: TRBV18; J: TRBJ1-1; D: .; size: .; CDR3: CASSPRAGEAFF; DNA: TGTGCCAGCTCACCACGGGCAGGTGAAGCTTTCTTT
V: TRBV9; J: TRBJ2-2; D: .; size: .; CDR3: CASSTGMNTGELFF; DNA: TGTGCCAGCTCGACCGGGATGAACACCGGGGAGCTGTTTTTT
V: TRBV5-1; J: TRBJ2-7; D: TRBD1; size: .; CDR3: CASSLGGQDSYEQYF; DNA: TGCGCCAGCAGCTTGGGGGGACAGGACTCCTACGAGCAGTACTTC
V: TRBV19; J: TRBJ1-1; D: TRBD1; size: .; CDR3: CASSDREYTEAFF; DNA: TGTGCCAGTAGTGACAGGGAATACACTGAAGCTTTCTTT
V: TRBV5-1; J: TRBJ2-7; D: TRBD2; size: once; CDR3: CASSLGQSAGAGEQYF; DNA: TGCGCCAGCAGCTTGGGGCAAAGCGCGGGAGCTGGGGAGCAGTACTTC
V: TRBV30; J: TRBJ2-7; D: TRBD1; size: .; CDR3: CAWAPDRASSYEQYF; DNA: TGTGCCTGGGCCCCGGACAGGGCGAGCTCCTACGAGCAGTACTTC
V: TRBV2; J: TRBJ2-1; D: .; size: .; CDR3: CASSGLVAAGEQFF; DNA: TGTGCCAGCAGTGGACTAGTTGCTGCCGGTGAGCAGTTCTTC